This paragraph reports one T cell receptor (beta chain). Here immunoSEQ multiplex PCR was the method, and the copy in TCRdb shows in-frame clones only, minus some. The sample holds fewer than 25,000 clones; roughly 85% are singletons and the top ten take roughly 10%. This CDR3 region has 10 residues. Germline assignment: CDR1 KGHSH and CDR2 LQKENI. V dropped 8 bases and J dropped 7 bases, with 8 bases sitting between them. This entry comes from a study of T cells in narcolepsy. The TCR originated in a human donor in good health. Sequenced sample: memory (CD45RA-) CD4+ T cells from blood. The chain recombines TRBV18 with TRBJ1-2; the D is unclear. The chain's CDR3 is CASPQFGYTF. CDR3 DNA sequence: TGTGCCAGCCCTCAGTTTGGCTACACCTTC.